The clone carrying this T cell receptor beta chain showed up just a few times. These data belong to a study of blood T cell repertoires in COVID-19. Whole-study context: COVID-19 samples collected from the United States, Italy and Spain covered acute and convalescent phases. Nucleic acid was either cDNA or gDNA, and it came from T cells, B-cell-depleted T cells, or PBMCs.

CDR1 is LNHDA and CDR2 is SQIVND in the germline V gene (reference sequence). This CDR3 has 15 amino acids. Deletions cut 2 bases from V and 3 bases from J, with 11 bases between. Sequencing used immunoSEQ multiplex PCR; TCRdb keeps in-frame clones, though not all of them. The sample lists about 240,000 clones; 82% were seen once. This TCR was recovered from a woman aged 55-69 years with active or convalescent COVID-19. This chain connects TRBV19 to TRBJ1-5; the D gene is possibly TRBD1 (6 bases). Sequenced: peripheral blood. The CDR3 DNA reads TGTGCCAGTAGTATAAGGCGGGGGCCCAATCAGCCCCAGCATTTT. Protein: CASSIRRGPNQPQHF.